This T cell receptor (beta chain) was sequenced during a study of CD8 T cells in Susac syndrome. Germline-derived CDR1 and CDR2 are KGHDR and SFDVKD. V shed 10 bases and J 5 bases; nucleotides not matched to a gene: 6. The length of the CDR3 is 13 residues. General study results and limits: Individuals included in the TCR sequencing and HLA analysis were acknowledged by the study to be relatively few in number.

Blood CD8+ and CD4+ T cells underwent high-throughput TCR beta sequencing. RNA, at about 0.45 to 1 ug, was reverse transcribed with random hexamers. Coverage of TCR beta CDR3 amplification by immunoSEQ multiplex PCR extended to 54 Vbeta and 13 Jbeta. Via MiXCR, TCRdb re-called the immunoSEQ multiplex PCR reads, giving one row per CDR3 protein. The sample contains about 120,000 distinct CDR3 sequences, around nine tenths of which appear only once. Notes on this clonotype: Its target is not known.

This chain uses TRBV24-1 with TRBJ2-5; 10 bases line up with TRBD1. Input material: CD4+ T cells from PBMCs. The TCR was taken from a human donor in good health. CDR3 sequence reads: CATADRGLETQYF. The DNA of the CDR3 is TGTGCCACGGCAGACAGGGGGCTGGAGACCCAGTACTTC.